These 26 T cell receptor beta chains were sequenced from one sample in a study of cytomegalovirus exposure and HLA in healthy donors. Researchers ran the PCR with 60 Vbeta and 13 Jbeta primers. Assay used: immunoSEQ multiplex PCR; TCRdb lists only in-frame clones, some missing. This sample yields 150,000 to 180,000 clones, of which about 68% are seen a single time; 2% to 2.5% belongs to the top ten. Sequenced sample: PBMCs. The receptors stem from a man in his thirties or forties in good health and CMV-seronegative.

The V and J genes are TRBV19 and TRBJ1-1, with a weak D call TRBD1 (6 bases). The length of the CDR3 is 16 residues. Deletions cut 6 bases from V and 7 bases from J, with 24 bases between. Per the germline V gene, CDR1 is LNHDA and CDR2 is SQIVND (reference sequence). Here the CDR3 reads CASSLGQSTFHNEAFF. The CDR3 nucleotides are TGTGCCAGTAGCCTCGGACAGTCTACCTTCCATAATGAAGCTTTCTTT.

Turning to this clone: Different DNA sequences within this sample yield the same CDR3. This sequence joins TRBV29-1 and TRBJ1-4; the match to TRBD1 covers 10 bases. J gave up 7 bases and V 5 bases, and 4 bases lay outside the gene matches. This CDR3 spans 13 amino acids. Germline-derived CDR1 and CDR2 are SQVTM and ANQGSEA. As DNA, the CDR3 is TGCAGCGTTCGAGACAGGGGGCGTGAAAAACTGTTTTTT. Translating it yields CSVRDRGREKLFF. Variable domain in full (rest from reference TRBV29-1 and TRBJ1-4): SAVISQKPSRDICQRGTSLTIQCQVDSQVTMMFWYRQQPGQSLTLIATANQGSEATYESGFVIDKFPISRPNLTFSTLTVSNMSPEDSSIYLCSVRDRGREKLFFGSGTQLSVL.

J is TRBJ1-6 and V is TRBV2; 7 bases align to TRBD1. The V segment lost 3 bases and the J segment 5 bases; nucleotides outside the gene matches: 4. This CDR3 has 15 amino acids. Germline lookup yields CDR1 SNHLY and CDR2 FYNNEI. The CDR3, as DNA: TGTGCCAGCAGTGATAGGGGACAGAATAATTCACCCCTCCACTTT. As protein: CASSDRGQNNSPLHF.

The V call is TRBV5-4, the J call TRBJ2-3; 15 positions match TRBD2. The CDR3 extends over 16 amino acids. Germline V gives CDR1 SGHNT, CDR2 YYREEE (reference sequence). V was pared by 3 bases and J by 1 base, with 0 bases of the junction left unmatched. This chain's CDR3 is CASSWTSGGGTDTQYF. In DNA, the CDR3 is TGTGCCAGCAGCTGGACTAGCGGGGGGGGCACAGATACGCAGTATTTT. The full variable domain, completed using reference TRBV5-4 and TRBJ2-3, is ETGVTQSPTHLIKTRGQQVTLRCSSQSGHNTVSWYQQALGQGPQFIFQYYREEENGRGNFPPRFSGLQFPNYSSELNVNALELDDSALYLCASSWTSGGGTDTQYFGPGTRLTVL.

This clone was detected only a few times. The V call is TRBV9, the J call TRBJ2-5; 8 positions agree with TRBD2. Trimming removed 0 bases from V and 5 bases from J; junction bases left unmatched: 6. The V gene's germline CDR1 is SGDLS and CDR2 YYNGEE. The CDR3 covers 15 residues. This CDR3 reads CASSVAGGPGETQYF. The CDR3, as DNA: TGTGCCAGCAGCGTAGCGGGGGGGCCGGGGGAGACCCAGTACTTC.

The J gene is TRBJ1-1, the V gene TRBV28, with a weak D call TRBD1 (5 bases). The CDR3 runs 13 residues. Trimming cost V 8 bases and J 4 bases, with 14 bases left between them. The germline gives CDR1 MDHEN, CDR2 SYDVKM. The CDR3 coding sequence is TGTGCCAGCCAGGATGGCGGGGGCACTGAAGCTTTCTTT. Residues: CASQDGGGTEAFF.

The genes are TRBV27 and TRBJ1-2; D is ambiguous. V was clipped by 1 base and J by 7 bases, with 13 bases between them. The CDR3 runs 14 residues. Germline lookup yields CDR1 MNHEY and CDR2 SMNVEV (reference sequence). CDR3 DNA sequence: TGTGCCAGCAGTTTATATCGGACCGGGGTTGGCTACACCTTC. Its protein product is CASSLYRTGVGYTF.

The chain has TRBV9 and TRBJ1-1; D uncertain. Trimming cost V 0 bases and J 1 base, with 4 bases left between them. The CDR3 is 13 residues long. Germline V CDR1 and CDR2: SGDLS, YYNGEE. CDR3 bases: TGTGCCAGCAGCGTAGAACAGAACACTGAAGCTTTCTTT. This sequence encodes CASSVEQNTEAFF.

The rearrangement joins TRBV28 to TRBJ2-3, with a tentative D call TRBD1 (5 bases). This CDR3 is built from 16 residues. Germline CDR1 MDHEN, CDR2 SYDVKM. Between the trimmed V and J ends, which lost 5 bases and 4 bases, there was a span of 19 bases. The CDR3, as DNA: TGTGCCAGCAGTCCTTCGGACATGGTGGGTGCAGATACGCAGTATTTT. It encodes CASSPSDMVGADTQYF.

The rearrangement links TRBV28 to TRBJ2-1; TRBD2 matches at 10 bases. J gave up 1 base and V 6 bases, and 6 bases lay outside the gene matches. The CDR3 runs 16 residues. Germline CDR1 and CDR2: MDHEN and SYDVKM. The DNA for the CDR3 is TGTGCCAGCAGACGGACTAGCGGATATTCCTACAATGAGCAGTTCTTC. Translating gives CASRRTSGYSYNEQFF.

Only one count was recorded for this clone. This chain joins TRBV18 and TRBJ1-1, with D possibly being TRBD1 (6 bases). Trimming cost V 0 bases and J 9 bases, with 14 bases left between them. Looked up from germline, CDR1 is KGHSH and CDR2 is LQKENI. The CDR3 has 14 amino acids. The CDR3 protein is CASSPPDSPKKAFF. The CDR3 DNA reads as TGTGCCAGCTCACCACCGGACAGTCCCAAAAAAGCTTTCTTT.

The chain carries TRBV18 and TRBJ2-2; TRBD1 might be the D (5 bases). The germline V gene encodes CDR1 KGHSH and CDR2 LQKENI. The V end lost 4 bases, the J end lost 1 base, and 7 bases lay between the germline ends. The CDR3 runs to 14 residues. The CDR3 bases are TGTGCCAGCTCACGACAGAAGAACACCGGGGAGCTGTTTTTT. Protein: CASSRQKNTGELFF.

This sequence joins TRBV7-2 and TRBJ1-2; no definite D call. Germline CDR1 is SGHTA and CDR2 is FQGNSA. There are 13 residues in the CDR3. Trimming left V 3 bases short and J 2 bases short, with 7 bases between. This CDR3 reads CASSFERNYGYTF. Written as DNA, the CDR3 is TGTGCCAGCAGCTTCGAACGGAACTATGGCTACACCTTC.

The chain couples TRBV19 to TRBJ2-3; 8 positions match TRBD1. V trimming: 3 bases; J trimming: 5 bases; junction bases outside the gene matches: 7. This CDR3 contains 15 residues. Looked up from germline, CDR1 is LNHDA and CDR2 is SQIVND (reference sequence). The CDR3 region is CASSILQGAIDTQYF. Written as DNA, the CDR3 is TGTGCCAGTAGTATTCTGCAGGGGGCGATAGATACGCAGTATTTT.

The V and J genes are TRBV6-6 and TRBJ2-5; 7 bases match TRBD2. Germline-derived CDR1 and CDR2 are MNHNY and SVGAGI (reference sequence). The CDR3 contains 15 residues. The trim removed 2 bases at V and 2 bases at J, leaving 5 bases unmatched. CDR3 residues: CASSYVSSGQETQYF. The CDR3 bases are TGTGCCAGCAGTTACGTATCTAGCGGACAAGAGACCCAGTACTTC.

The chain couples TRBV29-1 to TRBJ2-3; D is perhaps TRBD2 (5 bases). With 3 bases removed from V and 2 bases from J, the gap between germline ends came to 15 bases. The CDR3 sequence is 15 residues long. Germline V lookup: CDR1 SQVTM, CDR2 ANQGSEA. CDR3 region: CSVDGLAGSTDTQYF. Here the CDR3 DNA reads TGCAGCGTTGATGGACTTGCAGGATCCACAGATACGCAGTATTTT.

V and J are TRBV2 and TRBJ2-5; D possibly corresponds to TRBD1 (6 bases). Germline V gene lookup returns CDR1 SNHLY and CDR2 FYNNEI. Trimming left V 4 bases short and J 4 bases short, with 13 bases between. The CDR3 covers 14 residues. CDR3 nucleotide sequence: TGTGCCAGCAGTGGACGCGCAGGGGTAGAGACCCAGTACTTC. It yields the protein CASSGRAGVETQYF.

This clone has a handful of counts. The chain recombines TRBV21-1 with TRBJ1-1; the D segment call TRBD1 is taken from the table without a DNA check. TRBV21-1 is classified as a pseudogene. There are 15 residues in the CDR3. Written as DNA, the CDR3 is TGTGCCAGCAGCAGCGGGGACAGGAAAAACACTGAAGCTTTCTTT. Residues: CASSSGDRKNTEAFF.

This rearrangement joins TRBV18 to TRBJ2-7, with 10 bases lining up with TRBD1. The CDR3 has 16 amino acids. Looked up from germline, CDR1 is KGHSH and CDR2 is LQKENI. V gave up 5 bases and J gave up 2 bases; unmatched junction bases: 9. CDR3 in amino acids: CASSGIRDRGPYEQYF. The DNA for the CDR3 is TGTGCCAGCTCAGGTATCCGGGACAGGGGACCCTACGAGCAGTACTTC.

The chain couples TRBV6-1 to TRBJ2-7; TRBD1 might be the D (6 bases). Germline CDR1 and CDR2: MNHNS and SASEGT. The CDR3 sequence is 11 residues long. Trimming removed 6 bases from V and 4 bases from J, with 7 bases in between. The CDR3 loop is CASRQGYEQYF. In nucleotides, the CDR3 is TGTGCCAGCAGACAGGGTTACGAGCAGTACTTC.

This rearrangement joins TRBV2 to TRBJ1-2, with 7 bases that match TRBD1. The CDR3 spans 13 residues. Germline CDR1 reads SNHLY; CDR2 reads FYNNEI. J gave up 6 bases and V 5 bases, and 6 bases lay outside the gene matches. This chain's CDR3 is CASSRQGRNGYTF. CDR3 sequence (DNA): TGTGCCAGCAGTCGACAGGGAAGGAATGGCTACACCTTC.

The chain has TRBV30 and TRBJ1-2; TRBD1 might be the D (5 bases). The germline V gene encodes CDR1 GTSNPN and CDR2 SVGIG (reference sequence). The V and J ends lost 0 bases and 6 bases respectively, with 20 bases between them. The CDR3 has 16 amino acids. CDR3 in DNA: TGTGCCTGGAGTGTACGGATTGGCAGGGTTGCGGATGGCTACACCTTC. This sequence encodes CAWSVRIGRVADGYTF.

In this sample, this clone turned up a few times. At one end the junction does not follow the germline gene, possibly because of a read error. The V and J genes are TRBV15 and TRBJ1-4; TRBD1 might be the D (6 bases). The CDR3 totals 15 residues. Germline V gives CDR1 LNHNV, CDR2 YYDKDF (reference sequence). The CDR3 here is CATNRQAAKNEKLFF. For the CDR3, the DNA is TGTGCCACCAACAGACAGGCAGCTAAGAATGAAAAACTGTTTTTT.

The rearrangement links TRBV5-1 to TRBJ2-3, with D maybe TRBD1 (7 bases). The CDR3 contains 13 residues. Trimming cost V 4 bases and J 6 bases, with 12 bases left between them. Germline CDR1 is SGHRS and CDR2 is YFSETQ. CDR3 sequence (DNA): TGCGCCAGCAGCGGAGGGGGCAGGGATACGCAGTATTTT. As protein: CASSGGGRDTQYF.

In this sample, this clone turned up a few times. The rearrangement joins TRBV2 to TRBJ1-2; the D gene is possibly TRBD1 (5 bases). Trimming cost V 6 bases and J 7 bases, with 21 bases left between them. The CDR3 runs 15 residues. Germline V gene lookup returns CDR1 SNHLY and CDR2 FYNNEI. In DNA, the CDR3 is TGTGCCAGCAGCCGAACGGGGACTTCTTCGGGTGGCTACACCTTC. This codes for CASSRTGTSSGGYTF.

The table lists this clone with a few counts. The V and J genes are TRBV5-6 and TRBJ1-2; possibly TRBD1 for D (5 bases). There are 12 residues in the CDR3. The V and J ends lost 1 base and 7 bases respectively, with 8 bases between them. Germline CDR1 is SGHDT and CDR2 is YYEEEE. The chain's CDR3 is CASSLQGSGYTF. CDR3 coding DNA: TGTGCCAGCAGCTTGCAGGGTAGTGGCTACACCTTC.